Shown below are 21 T cell receptor beta chains from a single sample sequenced in a study of response to subunit inactivated influenza vaccine. TCRdb ran MiXCR on the RT-PCR reads and lists one entry per CDR3 protein. The data show 550,000 to 600,000 distinct CDR3 sequences, 12% seen once. The sequencing here drew on PBMCs from blood, taken on the day of vaccination. All receptors come from a man aged 50-60 years who received an inactivated influenza vaccine.

This clonotype occurred a few times. The rearrangement uses TRBV29-1 and TRBJ2-2; D is possibly TRBD1 (6 bases). The CDR3 sequence is 14 residues long. Germline CDR1 and CDR2: SQVTM and ANQGSEA. Trimming took 6 bases from V and 5 from J, leaving 16 bases between them. CDR3 residues: CSVATRGRTGELFF. DNA of the CDR3: TGCAGCGTGGCCACCAGGGGCAGGACCGGGGAGCTGTTTTTT.

There are a few counts of this clonotype. V gene TRBV6-2 or TRBV6-3 combines with J gene TRBJ2-7; D is ambiguous. In germline, CDR1 is MNHEY, CDR2 SVGEGT. The CDR3 is 15 residues long. Trimming cost V 0 bases and J 3 bases, with 12 bases left between them. CDR3 residues: CASSYSLGRNYEQYF. In nucleotides, the CDR3 is TGTGCCAGCAGTTACTCCCTCGGACGGAACTACGAGCAGTACTTC.

This chain connects TRBV6-1 to TRBJ2-2; D uncertain. Germline-derived CDR1 and CDR2 are MNHNS and SASEGT. The CDR3 loop spans 13 amino acids. Trimming took off 7 bases at V and 2 bases at J, with 8 bases between the two ends. The CDR3 region is CASIAENTGELFF. In DNA form, the CDR3 reads TGTGCCAGCATAGCAGAAAACACCGGGGAGCTGTTTTTT.

This rearrangement joins TRBV14 to TRBJ2-1; TRBD1 aligns across 7 bases. With 7 bases clipped from V and 3 bases from J, the junction kept 9 bases outside the gene matches. Looked up from germline, CDR1 is SGHDN and CDR2 is FVKESK. This CDR3 spans 15 amino acids. The CDR3 nucleotides are TGTGCCAGCATCCGAGACAGGGATGTCTACAATGAGCAGTTCTTC. It specifies CASIRDRDVYNEQFF. The variable domain in full, with the rest retrieved from reference TRBV14 and TRBJ2-1, is EAGVTQFPSHSVIEKGQTVTLRCDPISGHDNLYWYRRVMGKEIKFLLHFVKESKQDESGMPNNRFLAERTGGTYSTLKVQPAELEDSGVYFCASIRDRDVYNEQFFGPGTRLTVL.

This clonotype was seen at least ten times. The J gene is TRBJ1-6, the V gene TRBV11-2; the D gene is possibly TRBD1 (5 bases). CDR3 length equals 14 residues. Trimming removed 6 bases from V and 7 bases from J, with 13 bases in between. From germline, CDR1 is SGHAT and CDR2 FQNNGV. The CDR3 protein is CASSITGLNSPLHF. CDR3 nucleotides: TGTGCCAGCAGTATAACAGGTCTCAATTCACCCCTCCACTTT.

This clonotype was seen only a few times. The chain is built from TRBV6-5 and TRBJ2-7; 7 bases fit TRBD1. The V gene's germline CDR1 is MNHEY and CDR2 SVGAGI. This CDR3 is 12 amino acids long. Trimming at V came to 8 bases and at J to 3 bases, leaving 4 bases not matched to a gene. The CDR3 DNA is TGTGCCAGCCGGGACAGACTCTACGAGCAGTACTTC. Translation gives CASRDRLYEQYF.

The chain employs TRBV14 and TRBJ2-7, with D uncertain. Germline assignment: CDR1 SGHDN and CDR2 FVKESK. The CDR3 loop spans 14 amino acids. The V end was cut by 2 bases, the J end by 1 base, with 9 bases between. The CDR3 DNA follows: TGTGCCAGCAGCCAAAATCGGAAATCCTACGAGCAGTACTTC. Amino acids: CASSQNRKSYEQYF.

This clonotype was observed a few times. Here the CDR3 reads CASSHKDRKRSYEQYF. CDR3 in DNA: TGTGCCAGCAGCCACAAAGACCGGAAAAGGAGCTACGAGCAGTACTTC. The J gene is TRBJ2-7, the V gene TRBV5-8; D remains unclear. Trimming took off 4 bases at V and 3 bases at J, with 20 bases between the two ends. CDR1 is SGHTS and CDR2 is YDEGEE in the germline V gene. There are 16 residues in the CDR3.

This chain uses TRBV12-3 or TRBV12-4 with TRBJ1-5; D is uncertain. V dropped 8 bases and J dropped 0 bases, with 14 bases sitting between them. This CDR3 comprises 15 residues. CDR3 in amino acids: CASGRSLDSNQPQHF. In DNA, the CDR3 is TGTGCCAGCGGGAGGTCCCTCGATAGCAATCAGCCCCAGCATTTT.

This chain uses TRBV20-1 with TRBJ2-4; the D is unclear. This CDR3 spans 13 amino acids. Germline-derived CDR1 and CDR2 are DFQATT and SNEGSKA (reference sequence). Trimming left V 3 bases short and J 0 bases short, with 6 bases between. CDR3 sequence reads: CSASFGAKNIQYF. Here the CDR3 DNA reads TGCAGTGCTAGCTTTGGAGCCAAAAACATTCAGTACTTC.

This chain's CDR3 is CASCSRPTDTQYF. CDR3 nucleotide sequence: TGTGCCAGCTGTTCCAGGCCCACAGATACGCAGTATTTT. The rearrangement links TRBV28 to TRBJ2-3, with no clear D. This CDR3 is built from 13 residues. Germline-derived CDR1 and CDR2 are MDHEN and SYDVKM. V was shortened by 8 bases and J by 2 bases, with 11 bases between the two germline ends.

This clonotype has at least ten counts. The chain carries TRBV6-2 or TRBV6-3 and TRBJ2-3; TRBD2 is a possible D gene (6 bases). The germline V and J ends were trimmed by 5 bases and 7 bases, with 13 bases remaining between them. Germline loops: CDR1 MNHEY, CDR2 SVGEGT. The CDR3 extends over 13 amino acids. For the CDR3, the DNA is TGTGCCAGCAGTGCGGGGAGGCCCCATACGCAGTATTTT. It specifies CASSAGRPHTQYF.

The chain uses TRBV4-1 and TRBJ2-7, with 12 bases identical to TRBD2. With 3 bases clipped from V and 7 bases from J, the junction kept 7 bases outside the gene matches. Germline CDR1 reads MGHRA; CDR2 reads YSYEKL. The CDR3 extends over 15 amino acids. CDR3 loop: CASSQQTSGGREQYF. In nucleotides, the CDR3 is TGCGCCAGCAGCCAGCAGACTAGCGGGGGAAGAGAGCAGTACTTC.

The chain combines TRBV7-8 with TRBJ2-6; 7 positions match TRBD1. With V trimmed by 5 bases and J by 0 bases, 4 bases remained unmatched. Germline values: CDR1 SGHVS, CDR2 FQNEAQ. This CDR3 spans 16 amino acids. The CDR3 reads CASSRGQASGANVLTF. The CDR3 nucleotides read TGTGCCAGCAGCAGAGGACAGGCCTCTGGGGCCAACGTCCTGACTTTC.

The chain links TRBV10-3 to TRBJ2-7; maybe TRBD1 (5 bases). The CDR3 runs 14 residues. Deletions cut 3 bases from V and 1 base from J, with 10 bases between. Germline V gene data show CDR1 as ENHRY and CDR2 as SYGVKD. The CDR3 region is CAISDTDRSYEQYF. DNA of the CDR3: TGTGCCATCAGTGATACCGACAGATCCTACGAGCAGTACTTC.

The V and J genes are TRBV12-3 or TRBV12-4 and TRBJ2-1; 9 bases agree with TRBD1. V lost 11 bases, J lost 2 bases, and 10 bases stayed unmatched. The CDR3 runs 15 residues. The CDR3 region has the DNA TGTGCCTGCCTTCGAACAGGGGGCCCCTACAATGAGCAGTTCTTC. Translation: CACLRTGGPYNEQFF.

There are a few counts of this clonotype. The gene calls are TRBV5-4 and TRBJ1-1, with 9 bases that match TRBD1. This CDR3 has 14 residues. From germline, CDR1 is SGHNT and CDR2 YYREEE (reference sequence). The V and J ends lost 4 bases and 5 bases, in that order; junction bases with no gene match: 6. The DNA for the CDR3 is TGTGCCAGCAGCCCCGGGACAGGGAAAACTGAAGCTTTCTTT. It yields the protein CASSPGTGKTEAFF.

This clonotype was counted ten times or more. The chain is built from TRBV6-5 and TRBJ2-7; D perhaps matches TRBD1 (5 bases). Trimming left V 2 bases short and J 2 bases short, with 16 bases between. CDR1 is MNHEY and CDR2 is SVGAGI in the germline V gene. CDR3 length: 16 residues. CDR3 region: CASSYTSTGIPYEQYF. The CDR3 region has the DNA TGTGCCAGCAGTTACACCTCTACAGGTATCCCCTACGAGCAGTACTTC.

This clonotype has more than one count but fewer than ten. This chain links TRBV10-3 with TRBJ2-7; no clear D gene. The CDR3 is 13 amino acids. Germline V gene data show CDR1 as ENHRY and CDR2 as SYGVKD. Trimming pared 0 bases from V and 4 bases from J, leaving 7 bases between. The CDR3 here is CAISESAGYEQYF. CDR3 DNA sequence: TGTGCCATCAGTGAGTCGGCCGGATACGAGCAGTACTTC.

V gene TRBV3-1 combines with J gene TRBJ2-5, with TRBD2 identical over 7 bases. The CDR3 has 18 amino acids. Germline CDR1 LGHDT, CDR2 YNNKEL (reference sequence). Trimming took 11 bases from V and 2 from J; bases not matched to a gene: 23. The CDR3 is CASCQLGFLAAIQETQYF. The CDR3 nucleotides are TGTGCCTCCTGCCAACTGGGGTTCCTAGCGGCTATACAAGAGACCCAGTACTTC.

V gene TRBV28 combines with J gene TRBJ2-7, with TRBD2 matching 9 bases. From germline, CDR1 is MDHEN and CDR2 SYDVKM. The CDR3 extends over 15 amino acids. Unmatched junction bases numbered 7, after V lost 3 bases and J lost 4 bases. CDR3 protein: CASSFSSGRSYEQYF. The CDR3 bases are TGTGCCAGCAGTTTCTCCAGCGGGAGGTCATACGAGCAGTACTTC.